The present T cell receptor beta chain was sequenced within a study of T cell responses to AZD1222 COVID-19 vaccine. Findings of the study overall: Baseline serostatus was positive in only six or seven AZD1222 recipients.

V lost 5 bases, J lost 5 bases, and 10 bases lay in between. This CDR3 is 13 amino acids long. Looked up from germline, CDR1 is MNHNY and CDR2 is SVGAGI (reference sequence). Points on this clone: Its antigen is unknown.

The data were produced by immunoSEQ multiplex PCR, yet TCRdb's version contains in-frame clones alone and is incomplete. The sample lists approximately 130,000 clones, under 95% seen once, with about 3% in the top ten. Here the sequenced sample was peripheral blood, taken on day 0 of AZD1222 vaccination. V is TRBV6-6 and J is TRBJ2-1; D is unresolved. The clonotype was recovered from an adult in good health. This CDR3 reads CASSPGVHNEQFF. DNA of the CDR3: TGTGCCAGCAGTCCCGGAGTTCACAATGAGCAGTTCTTC.